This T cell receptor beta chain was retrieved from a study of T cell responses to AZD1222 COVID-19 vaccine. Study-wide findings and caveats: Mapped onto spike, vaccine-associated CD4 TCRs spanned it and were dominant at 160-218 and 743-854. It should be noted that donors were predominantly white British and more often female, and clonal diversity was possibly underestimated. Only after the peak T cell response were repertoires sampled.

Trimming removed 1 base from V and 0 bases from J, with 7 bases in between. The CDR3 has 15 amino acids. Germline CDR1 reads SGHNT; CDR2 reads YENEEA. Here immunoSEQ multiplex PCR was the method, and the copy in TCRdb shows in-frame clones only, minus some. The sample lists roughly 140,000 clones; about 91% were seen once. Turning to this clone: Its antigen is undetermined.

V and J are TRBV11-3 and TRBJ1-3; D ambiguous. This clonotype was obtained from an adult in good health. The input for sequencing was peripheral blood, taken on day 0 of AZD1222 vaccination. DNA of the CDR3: TGTGCCAGCAGCTTAGGTGGTGTCTCTGGAAACACCATATATTTT. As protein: CASSLGGVSGNTIYF.